The 14 T cell receptor beta chains below all came from one sample that was sequenced in a study of blood T cell repertoires in COVID-19. Assay: immunoSEQ multiplex PCR; the TCRdb copy retains only in-frame clones and omits some. The sample consists of 95,000 to 150,000 clones, about 81% of them appearing once. Sequences were obtained from peripheral blood. These TCRs come from a man aged 30 to 39 with COVID-19, enrolled during active disease.

The V gene is TRBV28, the J gene TRBJ1-5; 8 positions match TRBD1. The junction had 10 bases not matched to a gene; V was cut back by 5 bases and J by 4 bases. This CDR3 is 16 amino acids long. Germline CDR1 MDHEN, CDR2 SYDVKM. For the CDR3, the DNA is TGTGCCAGCAGTCCGCAGGGGGCGCTGGGAAATCAGCCCCAGCATTTT. It is translated as CASSPQGALGNQPQHF.

The gene calls are TRBV6-5 and TRBJ2-7; a possible D gene is TRBD1 (6 bases). CDR1 is MNHEY, CDR2 SVGAGI, per germline. This CDR3 has 15 residues. Trimming cost V 3 bases and J 2 bases, with 14 bases left between them. CDR3 coding DNA: TGTGCCAGCAGTTATAATCAGGGGTTGACCTACGAGCAGTACTTC. Amino acids: CASSYNQGLTYEQYF.

This clone was seen a few times. This chain joins TRBV7-9 and TRBJ2-5; the match to TRBD1 covers 9 bases. The J segment lost 0 bases and the V segment lost 4 bases, leaving 12 bases of the junction unmatched. The length of the CDR3 is 18 residues. Looked up from germline, CDR1 is SEHNR and CDR2 is FQNEAQ (reference sequence). The CDR3 coding sequence is TGTGCCAGCAGCTACTTCTCCGGGACAGGGACCTACCAAGAGACCCAGTACTTC. It yields the protein CASSYFSGTGTYQETQYF.

The rearrangement links TRBV9 to TRBJ2-5, with 11 bases matching TRBD2. With V trimmed by 3 bases and J by 5 bases, 6 bases remained unmatched. In germline, CDR1 is SGDLS, CDR2 YYNGEE. There are 15 residues in the CDR3. For the CDR3, the DNA is TGTGCCAGCAGCGGAGGACTAGCGGGCTATGAGACCCAGTACTTC. Translation: CASSGGLAGYETQYF.

The chain carries TRBV6-5 and TRBJ1-2; no clear D gene. This CDR3 comprises 13 residues. Germline CDR1 MNHEY, CDR2 SVGAGI. The V end lost 0 bases, the J end lost 5 bases, and 7 bases lay between the germline ends. The CDR3 reads CASSYSRGYGYTF. In DNA, the CDR3 is TGTGCCAGCAGTTACTCGAGAGGGTATGGCTACACCTTC.

The CDR3 protein is CASSQDWTSGSTDTQYF. The CDR3 coding sequence is TGTGCCAGCAGCCAGGACTGGACTAGCGGGAGCACAGATACGCAGTATTTT. The V gene is TRBV3-1 (or the pseudogene TRBV3-2), the J gene TRBJ2-3; 11 nucleotides agree with TRBD2. Germline assignment: CDR1 LGHDT and CDR2 YNNKEL (reference sequence). V shed 3 bases and J 0 bases; nucleotides not matched to a gene: 5. The CDR3 runs to 17 residues.

The chain couples TRBV2 to TRBJ2-6; 7 bases are a match to TRBD1. The CDR3 has 14 residues. CDR1 and CDR2 from the germline V gene are SNHLY and FYNNEI. Trimming took 7 bases from V and 4 from J; bases not matched to a gene: 4. Written as DNA, the CDR3 is TGTGCCAGCAAACAGGGGCTCGGGGCCAACGTCCTGACTTTC. Protein: CASKQGLGANVLTF.

This clone was counted only a few times. The chain couples TRBV1 to TRBJ2-1; the table's D call TRBD2 went unverified against the DNA. TRBV1 corresponds to a pseudogene. The CDR3 has 14 amino acids. CDR3 coding DNA: TGCACCCCGACTAGCGGGGGGCCCAACAATGAGCAGTTCTTC. Translating gives CTPTSGGPNNEQFF.

The chain combines TRBV5-6 with TRBJ2-2; TRBD2 matches at 14 bases. The CDR3 spans 18 residues. Looked up from germline, CDR1 is SGHDT and CDR2 is YYEEEE. Unmatched junction bases numbered 7, after V lost 3 bases and J lost 3 bases. This chain's CDR3 is CASSSRGLAGVYTGELFF. The CDR3 region has the DNA TGTGCCAGCAGCTCTCGGGGACTAGCGGGAGTTTACACCGGGGAGCTGTTTTTT.

V usage is TRBV28 and J usage is TRBJ1-4; 9 bases agree with TRBD1. This CDR3 has 15 residues. V was clipped by 5 bases and J by 8 bases; unmatched bases: 9. Germline V lookup: CDR1 MDHEN, CDR2 SYDVKM. As DNA, the CDR3 is TGTGCCAGCAGTCCGATACAGGGGGCTCGGGAAAAACTGTTTTTT. As protein: CASSPIQGAREKLFF.

This chain uses TRBV6-4 with TRBJ2-4, with a tentative D call TRBD2 (6 bases). This CDR3 is built from 13 residues. CDR1 and CDR2 (germline): MRHNA, SNTAGT. V was cut by 10 bases and J by 3 bases, with 13 bases left in between. CDR3 sequence reads: CATPRESKNIQYF. The DNA for the CDR3 is TGTGCCACCCCACGGGAGAGCAAAAACATTCAGTACTTC.

The chain links TRBV28 to TRBJ2-7; 10 bases align to TRBD2. This CDR3 comprises 14 residues. Losses at the gene ends were 6 bases for V and 2 bases for J; bases not matched to a gene: 4. CDR1 MDHEN and CDR2 SYDVKM come from the germline V gene. The CDR3 here is CASRLAGVPYEQYF. The CDR3 region has the DNA TGTGCCAGCAGGCTAGCGGGAGTCCCCTACGAGCAGTACTTC.

By proportion, this clone is medium-sized. V gene TRBV7-9 combines with J gene TRBJ1-6; 8 bases fit TRBD1. This CDR3 spans 15 amino acids. V was pared by 4 bases and J by 5 bases, with 4 bases of the junction left unmatched. Germline V gene sequence: CDR1 SEHNR, CDR2 FQNEAQ (reference sequence). CDR3 in amino acids: CASSSPTGDNSPLHF. For the CDR3, the DNA is TGTGCCAGCAGCTCCCCGACAGGGGATAATTCACCCCTCCACTTT.

The chain uses TRBV5-5 and TRBJ2-2; 11 nucleotides agree with TRBD2. Germline trimming cut 4 bases from V and 1 base from J; bases unmatched to any gene: 3. Germline V gene lookup returns CDR1 SGHKS and CDR2 YYEKEE (reference sequence). The CDR3 runs to 16 residues. DNA of the CDR3: TGTGCCAGCAGCCCGGGGACTAGCGGGAACACCGGGGAGCTGTTTTTT. This encodes CASSPGTSGNTGELFF.